The 16 T cell receptor beta chains below come from one sample, sequenced in a study of T-cell reconstitution after alpha-beta-depleted transplantation in children. Preparation of the TCRbeta library involved a method that used unique molecular identifiers. TCRdb passed the PCR reads through MiXCR, listing each CDR3 protein once. The table includes 200,000 to 300,000 distinct CDR3 sequences, approximately 12% detected once. The specimen comprised PBMCs from the stem cell graft donor, sampled from the stem cell graft. The receptors shown here come from a human donor who donated a stem cell graft to a child with acute lymphoblastic leukemia.

This clonotype was observed many times. The chain joins TRBV6-5 to TRBJ2-3, with TRBD2 as a possible D gene (6 bases). Germline V gives CDR1 MNHEY, CDR2 SVGAGI. The CDR3 is made up of 14 amino acids. Trimming shortened V by 6 bases and J by 6 bases, and 16 bases separated the two germline ends. The CDR3 bases are TGTGCCAGCAGAAGCCGAGGACTATCGGATACGCAGTATTTT. This gives the protein CASRSRGLSDTQYF.

The chain is built from TRBV15 and TRBJ1-1; a weak D match, TRBD1 (5 bases). CDR1 LNHNV and CDR2 YYDKDF come from the germline V gene (reference sequence). Trimming pared 1 base from V and 2 bases from J, leaving 11 bases between. CDR3 length: 15 amino acids. The CDR3 coding sequence is TGTGCCACCAGCAGAGTGGGGGTGCAAAACACTGAAGCTTTCTTT. Residues: CATSRVGVQNTEAFF. Combining the CDR3 with reference TRBV15 and TRBJ1-1 gives the whole variable domain DAMVIQNPRYQVTQFGKPVTLSCSQTLNHNVMYWYQQKSSQAPKLLFHYYDKDFNNEADTPDNFQSRRPNTSFCFLDIRSPGLGDTAMYLCATSRVGVQNTEAFFGQGTRLTVV.

This clonotype was counted ten times or more. V gene TRBV27 combines with J gene TRBJ1-2; no clear D. The CDR3 runs to 11 residues. V lost 8 bases, J lost 5 bases, and 9 bases lay in between. The germline V gene encodes CDR1 MNHEY and CDR2 SMNVEV (reference sequence). The CDR3 region is CASGEGYGYTF. The DNA for the CDR3 is TGTGCCAGCGGGGAAGGGTATGGCTACACCTTC.

This clonotype appeared many times. The chain combines TRBV5-1 with TRBJ1-2, with a weak D call TRBD1 (5 bases). Germline CDR1 SGHRS, CDR2 YFSETQ. The CDR3 is 13 amino acids. V was trimmed by 3 bases and J by 4 bases, leaving 10 bases between them. The CDR3 region has the DNA TGCGCCAGCAGCTCGGGGCATTCCTATGGCTACACCTTC. Its protein product is CASSSGHSYGYTF.

This clonotype was detected ten times or more. J is TRBJ1-2 and V is TRBV7-9, with 7 bases lining up with TRBD1. J lost 4 bases, V lost 4 bases, and 15 bases had no gene match. The CDR3 runs to 17 residues. Per germline, CDR1 SEHNR and CDR2 FQNEAQ (reference sequence). CDR3: CASSSASRGKGTYGYTF. The CDR3 nucleotides are TGTGCCAGCAGCTCCGCCAGCAGGGGGAAGGGGACCTATGGCTACACCTTC.

This clonotype turned up a few times. The chain is built from TRBV6-1 and TRBJ1-5; perhaps TRBD1 as D (5 bases). The CDR3 runs 11 residues. The V gene lost 4 bases and the J gene lost 9 bases, with 7 bases spanning the gap. Germline V gene sequence: CDR1 MNHNS, CDR2 SASEGT. CDR3 region: CASSGDWPQHF. In DNA form, the CDR3 reads TGTGCCAGCAGTGGGGACTGGCCCCAGCATTTT.

Turning to this clonotype: A much larger clone differs from this one at a single base, so this may be a read error. The chain combines TRBV7-2 with TRBJ2-5, with a possible D match to TRBD1 (6 bases). This CDR3 region has 17 residues. V was cut by 2 bases and J by 7 bases, with 23 bases left in between. The V gene's germline CDR1 is SGHTA and CDR2 FQGNSA. The CDR3 DNA reads TGTGCCAGCAGCTTACTTCTAGGGGGAAAGCTAGGAGCGACCCAGTACTTC. It encodes CASSLLLGGKLGATQYF.

Many counts were recorded for this clonotype. The rearrangement links TRBV7-2 to TRBJ2-3; no definite D call. The CDR3 runs 14 residues. V was clipped by 0 bases and J by 5 bases, with 9 bases between them. CDR1 and CDR2 (germline): SGHTA, FQGNSA. CDR3 bases: TGTGCCAGCAGCTTAGCAGGAGTACGAGATACGCAGTATTTT. This translates into CASSLAGVRDTQYF.

This clonotype appeared many times. The chain combines TRBV28 with TRBJ2-7; D unclear. Germline loops: CDR1 MDHEN, CDR2 SYDVKM. The V end was cut by 3 bases, the J end by 3 bases, with 15 bases between. The CDR3 has 15 residues. This CDR3 is CASSFKMNKNYEQYF. Here the CDR3 DNA reads TGTGCCAGCAGTTTTAAGATGAACAAAAACTACGAGCAGTACTTC.

In its sample, this clonotype was seen many times. The V call is TRBV20-1, the J call TRBJ1-1, with D maybe TRBD1 (6 bases). Germline V gene sequence: CDR1 DFQATT, CDR2 SNEGSKA (reference sequence). Trimming pared 3 bases from V and 5 bases from J, leaving 10 bases between. The CDR3 extends over 12 amino acids. CDR3 in amino acids: CSASLGGTEAFF. The CDR3 DNA sequence: TGCAGTGCTAGTTTAGGGGGAACTGAAGCTTTCTTT.

This clonotype has ten or more counts. V gene TRBV5-5 combines with J gene TRBJ2-1, with D possibly being TRBD1 (6 bases). This CDR3 is built from 14 residues. CDR1 and CDR2 (germline): SGHKS, YYEKEE (reference sequence). V lost 0 bases and J 5 bases, leaving 9 bases between the germline ends. The CDR3 DNA is TGTGCCAGCAGCTTGGACCAGGGGCACAATGAGCAGTTCTTC. Protein: CASSLDQGHNEQFF. The full variable domain, in which reference TRBV5-5 and TRBJ2-1 provide the parts outside the CDR3, is DAGVTQSPTHLIKTRGQQVTLRCSPISGHKSVSWYQQVLGQGPQFIFQYYEKEERGRGNFPDRFSARQFPNYSSELNVNALLLGDSALYLCASSLDQGHNEQFFGPGTRLTVL.

The table lists this clonotype with many counts. The chain combines TRBV27 with TRBJ2-7, with D perhaps being TRBD1 or TRBD2 (5 bases each). Trimming removed 6 bases at V and 1 base at J, with 16 bases between. CDR1 and CDR2 from the germline V gene are MNHEY and SMNVEV (reference sequence). CDR3 length: 15 amino acids. This chain's CDR3 is CASSFYQGGSYEQYF. In DNA form, the CDR3 reads TGTGCCAGCAGCTTCTATCAGGGCGGGTCCTACGAGCAGTACTTC.

Comment on this clonotype: A read error may be the cause here, since a much bigger clone is one base away. The rearrangement uses TRBV6-5 and TRBJ2-6; TRBD2 might be the D (6 bases). The CDR3 totals 17 residues. Germline V gene sequence: CDR1 MNHEY, CDR2 SVGAGI. DNA for the CDR3: TGTGTCAGCAGTCACGGGAGACCTTCCTCTGGGGCCAACGTCCTGACTTTC. Encoded protein: CVSSHGRPSSGANVLTF.

This clonotype was detected a few times. The V call is TRBV20-1, the J call TRBJ2-1, with 7 positions matching TRBD2. With 0 bases clipped from V and 7 bases from J, the junction kept 9 bases outside the gene matches. CDR3 size: 15 residues. Looked up from germline, CDR1 is DFQATT and CDR2 is SNEGSKA (reference sequence). The CDR3 bases are TGCAGTGCTAGAGATCGTGGCGGGAGTAAGAATGAGCAGTTCTTC. This gives the protein CSARDRGGSKNEQFF.

This clonotype was counted many times. The chain is built from TRBV6-5 and TRBJ2-7, with TRBD1 matching 9 bases. The CDR3 totals 15 residues. The V and J ends lost 0 bases and 3 bases, in that order; junction bases with no gene match: 3. The germline V gene has CDR1 MNHEY and CDR2 SVGAGI. This CDR3 reads CASSYSGDRVYEQYF. Here the CDR3 DNA reads TGTGCCAGCAGTTACTCTGGGGACAGGGTCTACGAGCAGTACTTC.

This clonotype came up many times. This chain uses TRBV20-1 with TRBJ2-5; 12 bases agree with TRBD2. The CDR3 length is 17 residues. CDR1 is DFQATT, CDR2 SNEGSKA, per germline (reference sequence). V lost 0 bases to trimming and J lost 2 bases; unmatched junction nucleotides: 7. The CDR3 bases are TGCAGTGCTAGAGATATTCTAGCGGGGGGGGAACAAGAGACCCAGTACTTC. This encodes CSARDILAGGEQETQYF.